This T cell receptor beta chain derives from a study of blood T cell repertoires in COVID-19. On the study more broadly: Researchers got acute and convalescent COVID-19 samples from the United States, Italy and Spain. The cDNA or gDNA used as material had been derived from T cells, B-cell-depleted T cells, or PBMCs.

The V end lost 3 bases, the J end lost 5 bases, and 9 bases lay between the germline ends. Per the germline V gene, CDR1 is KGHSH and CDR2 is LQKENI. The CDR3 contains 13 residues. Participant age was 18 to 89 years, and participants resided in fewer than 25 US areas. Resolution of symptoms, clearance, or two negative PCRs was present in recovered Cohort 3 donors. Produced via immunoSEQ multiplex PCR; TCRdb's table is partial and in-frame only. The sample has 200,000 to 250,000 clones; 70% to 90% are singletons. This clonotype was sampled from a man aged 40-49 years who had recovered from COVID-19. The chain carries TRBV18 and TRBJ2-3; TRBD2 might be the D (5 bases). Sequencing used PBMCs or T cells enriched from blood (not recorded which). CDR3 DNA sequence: TGTGCCAGCTCACCGAGGGAAGGAGATACGCAGTATTTT. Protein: CASSPREGDTQYF.